This record covers a single TCR beta chain. The data stem from a study of blood T cell repertoires in COVID-19. The CDR3 spans 13 residues. The germline V and J ends were trimmed by 5 bases and 4 bases, with 9 bases remaining between them. Germline V gene lookup returns CDR1 SNHLY and CDR2 FYNNEI. Sequencing used immunoSEQ multiplex PCR; TCRdb keeps in-frame clones, though not all of them. The sample has 60,000 to 90,000 clones, more than 80% seen once. The chain employs TRBV2 and TRBJ2-1, with D possibly being TRBD2 (5 bases). The sample comprised peripheral blood. This clonotype was sampled from a woman of 80 years or more with acute or convalescent COVID-19. Written as DNA, the CDR3 is TGTGCCAGCAGTTTAACTAGGTACAATGAGCAGTTCTTC. It codes for CASSLTRYNEQFF.